One and the same sample provided the 24 T cell receptor beta chains below, sequenced in a study of brain T cells in children with intractable seizures. Sample time point: blood from clinic visit 5 months post-surgery; TSC patient then seizure free. Some clones are missing from TCRdb's copy, which holds only in-frame ones; the method was immunoSEQ multiplex PCR. The sample yields about 340,000 clones, about 93% seen once. Specimen: peripheral blood, collected 4 to 5 months after surgery. These receptors originate from a boy younger than two with tuberous sclerosis and intractable seizures.

The chain uses TRBV10-3 and TRBJ1-1, with 8 positions matching TRBD1. The CDR3 has 14 amino acids. Germline values: CDR1 ENHRY, CDR2 SYGVKD. V was pared by 6 bases and J by 3 bases, with 6 bases of the junction left unmatched. The CDR3: CAIRMGTGHTEAFF. The CDR3, as DNA: TGTGCCATCAGGATGGGGACAGGTCACACTGAAGCTTTCTTT.

The rearrangement uses TRBV12-3 or TRBV12-4 and TRBJ1-2; D is unresolved. The CDR3 extends over 13 amino acids. Between the trimmed V and J ends, which lost 8 bases and 1 base, there was a span of 11 bases. DNA for the CDR3: TGTGCCAGCGGCCCGGCTCTTAACTATGGCTACACCTTC. Translated: CASGPALNYGYTF.

The rearrangement uses TRBV6-2 or TRBV6-3 and TRBJ1-1; D remains unclear. The V end lost 0 bases, the J end lost 2 bases, and 4 bases lay between the germline ends. This CDR3 has 13 amino acids. Germline CDR1 MNHEY, CDR2 SVGEGT. The CDR3 nucleotides read TGTGCCAGCAGTTACTCAGACAACACTGAAGCTTTCTTT. Its protein is CASSYSDNTEAFF.

The rearrangement joins TRBV6-1 to TRBJ1-2, with 8 bases that match TRBD1. J was trimmed by 3 bases and V by 3 bases; bases with no gene match: 12. There are 17 residues in the CDR3. Per germline, CDR1 MNHNS and CDR2 SASEGT. The chain's CDR3 is CASSDWPLADRDYGYTF. In DNA, the CDR3 is TGTGCCAGCAGTGATTGGCCCCTGGCGGACAGGGACTATGGCTACACCTTC.

V and J are TRBV4-1 and TRBJ2-7; D assignment may be TRBD1 or TRBD2 (5 bases each). V lost 1 base and J 0 bases, leaving 19 bases between the germline ends. CDR1 and CDR2 from the germline V gene are MGHRA and YSYEKL. There are 18 residues in the CDR3. The CDR3 reads CASSQVGVPGQSSYEQYF. CDR3 nucleotides: TGCGCCAGCAGCCAAGTAGGGGTCCCGGGGCAGAGCTCCTACGAGCAGTACTTC.

The rearrangement joins TRBV12-3 or TRBV12-4 to TRBJ1-2; D is perhaps TRBD1 (6 bases). CDR3 length equals 13 residues. Between the trimmed V and J ends, which lost 3 bases and 8 bases, there was a span of 13 bases. The CDR3 spells CASSFHRDGGYTF. CDR3 sequence (DNA): TGTGCCAGCAGTTTCCACAGGGATGGCGGCTACACCTTC.

This rearrangement joins TRBV19 to TRBJ1-5, with 7 bases fitting TRBD1. The trim removed 1 base at V and 5 bases at J, leaving 5 bases unmatched. Germline values: CDR1 LNHDA, CDR2 SQIVND (reference sequence). This CDR3 spans 15 amino acids. In DNA, the CDR3 is TGTGCCAGTAGTATAGTGACAGGGAGCTATCAGCCCCAGCATTTT. Its translation is CASSIVTGSYQPQHF.

The chain joins TRBV2 to TRBJ2-7; unclear D gene. V was clipped by 7 bases and J by 3 bases, with 7 bases between them. The CDR3 covers 11 residues. Per germline, CDR1 SNHLY and CDR2 FYNNEI. Here the CDR3 DNA reads TGTGCCAGCACCTTGGGCTACGAGCAGTACTTC. It specifies CASTLGYEQYF. Full variable domain (remainder filled in from reference TRBV2 and TRBJ2-7): EPEVTQTPSHQVTQMGQEVILRCVPISNHLYFYWYRQILGQKVEFLVSFYNNEISEKSEIFDDQFSVERPDGSNFTLKIRSTKLEDSAMYFCASTLGYEQYFGPGTRLTVT.

The chain has TRBV6-6 and TRBJ2-1; TRBD2 matches at 9 bases. The CDR3 is made up of 14 amino acids. The J segment lost 7 bases and the V segment lost 2 bases, leaving 3 bases of the junction unmatched. Germline V gene lookup returns CDR1 MNHNY and CDR2 SVGAGI (reference sequence). The CDR3 coding sequence is TGTGCCAGCAGTTACCCAGCGGGAGGTAATGAGCAGTTCTTC. The encoded protein is CASSYPAGGNEQFF.

This sequence joins TRBV19 and TRBJ1-1; D gene uncertain. V lost 6 bases, J lost 10 bases, and 12 bases lay in between. Looked up from germline, CDR1 is LNHDA and CDR2 is SQIVND (reference sequence). The CDR3 sequence is 11 residues long. CDR3 in amino acids: CASRTDIVAFF. For the CDR3, the DNA is TGTGCCAGTAGAACGGATATAGTAGCTTTCTTT.

Turning to this clone: Other DNA sequences of this sample code for an identical CDR3. The chain carries TRBV7-2 and TRBJ1-2, with D perhaps matching TRBD1 (6 bases). Deletions cut 1 base from V and 4 bases from J, with 7 bases between. CDR3 size: 13 residues. The V gene's germline CDR1 is SGHTA and CDR2 FQGNSA. The CDR3 is CASSLEGGYGYTF. CDR3 sequence (DNA): TGTGCCAGCAGCTTAGAGGGGGGCTATGGCTACACCTTC.

The V gene is TRBV3-1 (or the pseudogene TRBV3-2), the J gene TRBJ1-2; D is perhaps TRBD1 (6 bases). The V end lost 2 bases, the J end lost 8 bases, and 9 bases lay between the germline ends. Germline V gives CDR1 LGHDT, CDR2 YNNKEL (reference sequence). This CDR3 comprises 12 residues. The CDR3 region has the DNA TGTGCCAGCAGCCAATGGGGGGGCGGCTACACCTTC. Residues: CASSQWGGGYTF.

The genes are TRBV6-5 and TRBJ1-1; TRBD1 might be the D (6 bases). The CDR3 length is 12 residues. Germline V gives CDR1 MNHEY, CDR2 SVGAGI. V was clipped by 4 bases and J by 4 bases, with 7 bases between them. Written as DNA, the CDR3 is TGTGCCAGCAGTTCAGGGGTCACTGAAGCTTTCTTT. Residues: CASSSGVTEAFF.

The chain combines TRBV5-4 with TRBJ1-2; no clear D gene. V lost 5 bases and J 4 bases, leaving 18 bases between the germline ends. Germline CDR1 reads SGHNT; CDR2 reads YYREEE (reference sequence). CDR3 length: 15 amino acids. For the CDR3, the DNA is TGTGCCAGCAGTATTACCGGGCCCAGGCGCTATGGCTACACCTTC. It translates to CASSITGPRRYGYTF.

This rearrangement joins TRBV6-1 to TRBJ1-2; D unresolved. V was cut by 4 bases and J by 2 bases, with 8 bases left in between. The CDR3 loop spans 13 amino acids. The germline V gene encodes CDR1 MNHNS and CDR2 SASEGT. CDR3: CASSVAPNYGYTF. In DNA form, the CDR3 reads TGTGCCAGCAGTGTAGCCCCAAACTATGGCTACACCTTC.

The V and J genes are TRBV7-9 and TRBJ2-1; unclear D gene. V was shortened by 4 bases and J by 6 bases, with 4 bases between the two germline ends. There are 11 residues in the CDR3. Germline V gene sequence: CDR1 SEHNR, CDR2 FQNEAQ (reference sequence). CDR3 sequence (DNA): TGTGCCAGCAGCTCCCCCAATGAGCAGTTCTTC. Its protein product is CASSSPNEQFF.

This chain links TRBV24-1 with TRBJ1-1, with D unclear. The CDR3 extends over 16 amino acids. Between the trimmed V and J ends, which lost 0 bases and 7 bases, there was a span of 17 bases. CDR1 is KGHDR, CDR2 SFDVKD, per germline. The CDR3 sequence is CATSDLVRVQSGEAFF. The CDR3 region has the DNA TGTGCCACCAGTGATTTGGTTCGAGTCCAGAGTGGTGAAGCTTTCTTT.

The DNA of the CDR3 is TGTGCCAGCAGCTTCCAGGGGGCAGGGGAGCTGTTTTTT. Protein product: CASSFQGAGELFF. The genes are TRBV5-6 and TRBJ2-2; 8 bases agree with TRBD1. CDR3 length: 13 residues. Germline CDR1 reads SGHDT; CDR2 reads YYEEEE. Germline trimming cut 2 bases from V and 8 bases from J; bases unmatched to any gene: 2.

The chain uses TRBV5-4 and TRBJ1-4, with D perhaps matching TRBD1 (5 bases). Germline V lookup: CDR1 SGHNT, CDR2 YYREEE (reference sequence). The CDR3 is 17 amino acids. Trimming left V 1 base short and J 10 bases short, with 23 bases between. The CDR3 DNA sequence: TGTGCCAGCAGCTTGTCAACTTTAGGGAGCGGGAGGGGAAAACTGTTTTTT. Translating it yields CASSLSTLGSGRGKLFF.

The V call is TRBV19, the J call TRBJ2-6; D is uncertain. CDR3 size: 15 residues. Per germline, CDR1 LNHDA and CDR2 SQIVND (reference sequence). Between the trimmed V and J ends, which lost 7 bases and 0 bases, there was a span of 10 bases. CDR3 sequence (DNA): TGTGCCAGTACTAATCGCCTCTCTGGGGCCAACGTCCTGACTTTC. Its protein is CASTNRLSGANVLTF.

The V call is TRBV9, the J call TRBJ1-3, with D unclear. V dropped 0 bases and J dropped 0 bases, with 10 bases sitting between them. Germline CDR1 is SGDLS and CDR2 is YYNGEE. This CDR3 is 16 amino acids long. This chain's CDR3 is CASSVGLLGSGNTIYF. In DNA, the CDR3 is TGTGCCAGCAGCGTAGGTCTCTTGGGCTCTGGAAACACCATATATTTT.

The CDR3 protein is CAWSVQGRPEAFF. CDR3 in DNA: TGTGCCTGGAGTGTACAGGGTAGACCTGAAGCTTTCTTT. The genes are TRBV30 and TRBJ1-1; D possibly corresponds to TRBD1 (6 bases). CDR1 is GTSNPN, CDR2 SVGIG, per germline (reference sequence). V was trimmed by 0 bases and J by 6 bases, leaving 11 bases between them. CDR3 size: 13 residues. The entire variable domain, with the rest obtained from reference TRBV30 and TRBJ1-1, is as follows: SQTIHQWPATLVQPVGSPLSLECTVEGTSNPNLYWYRQAAGRGLQLLFYSVGIGQISSEVPQNLSASRPQDRQFILSSKKLLLSDSGFYLCAWSVQGRPEAFFGQGTRLTVV.

The chain joins TRBV6-5 to TRBJ2-1; D gene uncertain. Per germline, CDR1 MNHEY and CDR2 SVGAGI. Trimming removed 6 bases from V and 7 bases from J, with 16 bases in between. This CDR3 region has 14 residues. CDR3 region: CASSMLVGSNEQFF. CDR3 coding DNA: TGTGCCAGCAGCATGTTAGTGGGGTCAAATGAGCAGTTCTTC.

The chain combines TRBV5-6 with TRBJ1-1; no clear D. This CDR3 has 12 amino acids. Germline V gene sequence: CDR1 SGHDT, CDR2 YYEEEE. The ends were cut back, 7 bases at V and 1 base at J, with 8 bases in the middle. The CDR3 DNA sequence: TGTGCCAGCGGATGGGGGAACACTGAAGCTTTCTTT. Its translation is CASGWGNTEAFF. Supplemented by reference TRBV5-6 and TRBJ1-1, the full variable domain reads DAGVTQSPTHLIKTRGQQVTLRCSPKSGHDTVSWYQQALGQGPQFIFQYYEEEERQRGNFPDRFSGHQFPNYSSELNVNALLLGDSALYLCASGWGNTEAFFGQGTRLTVV.